This T cell receptor beta chain was found in a study of PD-L1 blockade in urothelial cancer (dated by TCRdb to the late 2010s). Study-wide context: Every patient began therapy in the mid-2010s and was given atezolizumab 1,200 mg intravenously every 3 weeks. An ECOG performance status of 0 or 1 was recorded for the patients, and 0 to 3 prior chemotherapy regimens had been received by the patients. Whole exome sequencing and RNA sequencing of pretreatment tumors were performed alongside TCR sequencing in the same patients. TCR sequencing covered pretreatment tumor samples and matched, serially collected peripheral blood taken before and after atezolizumab treatment. The study was an exploratory multi-omic analysis of somatic, immune and clinical correlates of response to PD-L1 blockade with atezolizumab in urothelial cancer. Blood samples were analyzed at two time points: 3 weeks after treatment start (second dose) and 6 weeks after treatment start. Durable clinical benefit meant progression-free survival longer than 6 months, and TCR features were also tested against progression-free and overall survival. Roughly 10 patients reached durable clinical benefit, while some 19 patients did not. Twenty-five of 29 patients were identified as males with urothelial cancer of bladder origin, and a prior smoking history was reported by 18 of 29 patients. Blood samples gave median yields of approximately 130,000 T cells and 80,000 or so unique TCRs, along with a median clonality of 0.080. Over 28 patients had pretreatment blood TCR-seq, roughly 24 had at least one posttreatment blood collection, and roughly 24 had tumor TCR-seq.

Synthetic TCR analog templates were spiked into each PCR to estimate absolute template abundance from read counts. The immunoSEQ assay used bias-controlled V and J gene primers to amplify TCRbeta CDR3 regions from genomic DNA. Sequencing of rearranged TCRbeta segments was performed at approximately 20X coverage. The study's own analysis went as follows. Sequencing errors were corrected by clustering, and CDR3s were annotated against IMGT so that V, D and J genes could be assigned. Downstream analyses used only productive TCRbeta rearrangements, leaving out any out-of-frame or stop-codon sequences. Clonality was calculated as one minus the Shannon entropy normalized by the log of the number of unique productive sequences. Fisher's exact test with Benjamini-Hochberg correction, using a cutoff of adjusted p below 0.01, was how clones that differed between time points or between blood and tumor were identified. This immuneACCESS table, as held by TCRdb, lists in-frame sequences with V and J called but not all clones. Of the missing ones, under half trace to an unresolved V gene in checked studies; the others have no known cause. The V and J calls and clone size were taken over from that table, and D and trimming were inferred from the DNA. The sample table shows tens of thousands of clones, and 85% to 90% are seen once. Around 4.2% of the sample is held by the ten biggest clonotypes.

For this clone: Its antigen is not yet known. The record has no base qualities; no much larger clone is one base away.

The time point label of this sample denotes: pretreatment peripheral blood. A cohort of roughly 30 patients with locally advanced or metastatic urothelial carcinoma, treated at Memorial Sloan Kettering on a trial protocol, was included. Peripheral blood mononuclear cells were collected pretreatment and during treatment, at between 1 and 8 total time points per patient. The Qiagen DNeasy Blood extraction kit was used to purify genomic DNA from total PBMCs and tumor samples. PBMCs were collected pretreatment and during treatment and were isolated and stored as previously described. Results the study describes overall, beyond this receptor: Because of the small sample size (n of about 30) and the many exploratory analyses performed, the results are intended to be regarded as hypothesis-generating. Patients with durable benefit showed greater expansion of tumor-associated TCR clones in peripheral blood 3 weeks after starting treatment (n of about 20, p = 0.022). A pretreatment peripheral blood TCR clonality below the median was linked to improved progression-free and overall survival.

The receptor was derived from a man aged 70 or older with urothelial cancer. Material: PBMCs, obtained around atezolizumab (anti-PD-L1) treatment.

The CDR3 here reads CASSVGGNQGNEQFF. The bases read TGTGCCAGCAGCGTAGGAGGAAATCAAGGCAATGAGCAGTTCTTC. Here the chain combines TRBV9 and TRBJ2-1; no D gene can be assigned with confidence. V gives up 0 bases and J gives up 6 bases, and the segment between their germline ends measures 13 bases. For CDR1 and CDR2, the germline V gene lists SGDLS and YYNGEE. The CDR3 sequence holds 15 residues, the cysteine and phenylalanine included. The DNA shown is the 45-base CDR3, in frame from base 1.